This TCR beta chain was documented in a study of T-cell memory formation after mild COVID-19 (dated by TCRdb to the early 2020s). Some background on the complete study: TCR sequence clusters from the two donors were found to be largely donor specific. The cohort was made up of two young adult volunteers, one female and one male, who were previously healthy. In a couple of donors, T-cell clones that expanded and contracted after mild COVID-19 were tracked by sequencing TCRalpha and TCRbeta repertoires over time. General findings and caveats noted by the study authors: Only a couple of mild cases were covered by the study, and larger cohorts that include severe cases with pre-infection samples were considered necessary. SARS-CoV-2 specificity was not confirmed for the second-wave clones peaking on day 37. Some responding clones were detected in pre-infection memory, which suggested that pre-existing cross-reactive memory T cells had joined the SARS-CoV-2 response. From day 15 to 85, contracting clones showed balanced CD4/CD8 phenotypes, whereas a second wave of clones that expanded from day 15 to 37 leaned towards CD4+. Contracting CD4+ clones were found mainly in CM and EM memory subsets, while CD8+ clones were enriched in EMRA.

A note on this clonotype: Its antigen remains unidentified. It has no much larger one-base neighbor in the sample; base qualities were not kept.

The germline V gene sets CDR1 to SGHTA and CDR2 to FQGNSA. The CDR3, from cysteine to phenylalanine, totals 17 residues. Only CDR3 DNA remains: 51 bases, in frame from the first base. Germline trimming: 4 bases from V, 8 bases from J; junction bases outside gene matches: 8. PBMCs were isolated by Ficoll-Paque density gradient centrifugation. The sequencing machine was an Illumina NovaSeq 6000. TCRalpha and TCRbeta cDNA libraries were built by 5'RACE with constant-segment primers, adding sample barcodes and unique molecular identifiers. RNA was extracted from every sample with Trizol reagent. The libraries were amplified in two PCR steps, and the second step added a second sample barcode and Illumina TruSeq adapters. Libraries were sequenced on an Illumina NovaSeq with 2 x 150 bp paired-end reads. In the source study's methods: Reads were demultiplexed and collapsed into UMI-guided consensus sequences with migec v1.2.7. Using mixcr v2.1.11, the UMI consensuses were aligned to TRA and TRB V and J templates and assembled into clonotypes. Clonotypes were classified as expanded or contracted when called significant by both edgeR and NoisET, with noise models trained on biological replicates. For edgeR calls, the thresholds were a false discovery rate-adjusted p below 0.01 and a log2 fold-change of 1. As an exploratory analysis of dynamics, PCA with hierarchical clustering was applied to max-normalized trajectories of the 1000 most abundant clonotypes. Each responding clone was given a CD4 or CD8 phenotype based on the CD4+ and CD8+ repertoires, which had been sequenced separately. TCRdb itself trimmed the public reads at Q25 with fastp, ran MiXCR and retained productive beta chains. Under each unique CDR3 protein, matching rows form one entry showing the most common genes and DNA. The V and J calls and clone size come from TCRdb's table, not from the authors' own analysis. The sample has around 500,000 distinct CDR3 sequences on record, 15% to 20% of them singletons. The top ten clonotypes cover approximately 13% of the sample.

The sequenced sample was PBMCs or a T cell subset sorted from them (not recorded which). This receptor was identified in an adult woman who had mild COVID-19 (a few samples of this study predate the infection). The sample titles of this study are shuffled in the database, so cell type and time point are left out; the donor was told from shared clones. The V and J genes are TRBV7-2 and TRBJ2-1, with 16 bases in between that match TRBD2. The sequenced DNA: TGTGCCAGCAGCTACGGGACTAGCGGGGGGGGTTCCGATGAGCAGTTCTTC. It encodes CASSYGTSGGGSDEQFF.